This T cell receptor beta chain came from a study of post-analysis software for immune sequencing data. Study observations and caveats: TRBV5-6, TRBV5-1 and TRBV20-1 were among four to six TRBV segments more frequent in patients than controls.

This clonotype appeared many times. As yet, its antigen is unknown. Built from TCR beta cDNA, the libraries had unique molecular identifiers in them. Input populations of about 0.95 to 11 million T cells gave rise to 500,000 or so cDNA molecules. TCRdb itself ran the PCR reads through MiXCR, one entry per CDR3 protein. Of hundreds of thousands of distinct CDR3 sequences in the sample, around 27% were seen once. CDR3 size: 15 residues. The V end lost 3 bases, the J end lost 0 bases, and 10 bases lay between the germline ends. The clonotype originates from a girl between 5 and 17 years old with multiple sclerosis. The rearrangement links TRBV12-3 or TRBV12-4 to TRBJ2-3, with D possibly called TRBD1 or TRBD2 (5 bases each). Sequenced material: blood. CDR3 loop: CASSFSGDSTDTQYF. CDR3 DNA: TGTGCCAGCAGTTTTTCCGGGGACAGCACAGATACGCAGTATTTT.